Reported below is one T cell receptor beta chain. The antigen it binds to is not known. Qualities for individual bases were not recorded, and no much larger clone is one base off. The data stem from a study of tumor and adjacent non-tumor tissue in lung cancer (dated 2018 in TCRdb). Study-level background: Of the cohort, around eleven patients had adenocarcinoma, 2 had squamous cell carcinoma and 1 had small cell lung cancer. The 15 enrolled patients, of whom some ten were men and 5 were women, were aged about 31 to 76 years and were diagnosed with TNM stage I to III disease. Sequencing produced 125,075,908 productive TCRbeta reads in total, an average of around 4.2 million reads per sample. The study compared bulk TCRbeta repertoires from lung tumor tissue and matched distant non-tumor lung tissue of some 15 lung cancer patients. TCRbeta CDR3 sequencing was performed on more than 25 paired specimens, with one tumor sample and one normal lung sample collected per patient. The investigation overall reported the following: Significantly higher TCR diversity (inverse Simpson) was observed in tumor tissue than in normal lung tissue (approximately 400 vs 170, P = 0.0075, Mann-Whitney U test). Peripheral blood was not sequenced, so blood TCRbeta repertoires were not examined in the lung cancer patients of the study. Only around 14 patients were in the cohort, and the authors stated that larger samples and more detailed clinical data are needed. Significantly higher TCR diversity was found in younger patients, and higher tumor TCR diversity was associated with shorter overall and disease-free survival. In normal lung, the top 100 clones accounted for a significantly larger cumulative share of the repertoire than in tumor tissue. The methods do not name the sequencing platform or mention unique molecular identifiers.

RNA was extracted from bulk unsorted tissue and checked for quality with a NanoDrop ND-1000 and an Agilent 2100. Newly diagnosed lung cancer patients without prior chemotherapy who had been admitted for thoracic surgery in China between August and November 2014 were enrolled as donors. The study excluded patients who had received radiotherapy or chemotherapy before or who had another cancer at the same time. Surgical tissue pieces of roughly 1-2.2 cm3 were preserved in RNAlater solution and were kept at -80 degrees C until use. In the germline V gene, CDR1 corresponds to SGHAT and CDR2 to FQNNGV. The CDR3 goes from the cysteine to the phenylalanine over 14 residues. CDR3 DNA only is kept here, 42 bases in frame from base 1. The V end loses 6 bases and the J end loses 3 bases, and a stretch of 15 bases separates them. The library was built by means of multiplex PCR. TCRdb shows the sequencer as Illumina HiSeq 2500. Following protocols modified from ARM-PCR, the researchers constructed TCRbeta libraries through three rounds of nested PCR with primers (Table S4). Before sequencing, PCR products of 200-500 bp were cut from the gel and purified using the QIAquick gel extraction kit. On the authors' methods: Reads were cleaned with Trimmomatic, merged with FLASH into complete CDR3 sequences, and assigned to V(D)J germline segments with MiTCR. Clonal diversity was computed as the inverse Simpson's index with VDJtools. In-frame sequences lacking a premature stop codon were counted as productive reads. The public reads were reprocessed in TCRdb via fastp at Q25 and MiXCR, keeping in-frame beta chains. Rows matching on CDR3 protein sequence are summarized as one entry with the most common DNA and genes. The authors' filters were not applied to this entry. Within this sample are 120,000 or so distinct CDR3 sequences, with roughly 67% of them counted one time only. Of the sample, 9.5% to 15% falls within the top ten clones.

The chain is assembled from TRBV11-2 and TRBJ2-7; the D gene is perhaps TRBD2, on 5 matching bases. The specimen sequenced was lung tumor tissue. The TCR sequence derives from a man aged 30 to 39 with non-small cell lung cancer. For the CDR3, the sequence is CASSFNGRNYEQYF. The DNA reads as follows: TGTGCCAGCAGTTTTAATGGGAGAAACTACGAGCAGTACTTC. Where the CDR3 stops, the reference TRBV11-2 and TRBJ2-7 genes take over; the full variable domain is EAGVAQSPRYKIIEKRQSVAFWCNPISGHATLYWYQQILGQGPKLLIQFQNNGVVDDSQLPKDRFSAERLKGVDSTLKIQPAKLEDSAVYLCASSFNGRNYEQYFGPGTRLTVT.